This TCR beta chain comes out of a study of blood T cell repertoires in COVID-19. Across the whole study: COVID-19 samples collected from the United States, Italy and Spain covered acute and convalescent phases.

Clones were sequenced by immunoSEQ multiplex PCR, and TCRdb holds only the in-frame ones, with some missing. The table includes about 290,000 clones, 75% to 90% detected once. CDR1 and CDR2 from the germline V gene are MGHRA and YSYEKL. Trimming shortened V by 0 bases and J by 6 bases, and 8 bases separated the two germline ends. CDR3 length: 13 amino acids. This TCR was recovered from a woman in her thirties or forties who had recovered from COVID-19. The genes are TRBV4-1 and TRBJ2-5, with D tentatively TRBD1 (5 bases). Material for sequencing was PBMCs or T cells enriched from blood (not recorded which). CDR3 DNA sequence: TGCGCCAGCAGCCAAGATCCAGGGAAGACCCAGTACTTC. Translation gives CASSQDPGKTQYF.